These T cell receptor beta chains were read from a single sample in a study of PD-L1 blockade in urothelial cancer. Profiled with immunoSEQ multiplex PCR; TCRdb holds only in-frame clones, not every one. The data show tens of thousands of clones, with approximately 81% seen just once and approximately 4.7% held by the top ten. This material consisted of PBMCs, taken around atezolizumab (anti-PD-L1) treatment. The receptor source for this set is a man aged 65 to 79 with urothelial cancer. CDR3s include the opening cysteine and the closing phenylalanine or tryptophan. A D gene is named only where the DNA matches it firmly. Rows may omit the clone size; those that give it use once, few, many or a size class.

D: TRBD1
size: -
J: TRBJ2-1
V: TRBV5-6
CDR3: CASSPRQGRLLNEQFF
DNA: TGTGCCAGCAGCCCAAGACAGGGACGGCTTCTCAATGAGCAGTTCTTC

D: -
size: -
J: TRBJ2-1
V: TRBV30
CDR3: CAWSVLSGGSYNEQFF
DNA: TGTGCCTGGAGCGTCCTTAGCGGAGGCTCCTACAATGAGCAGTTCTTC

D: -
size: -
J: TRBJ2-7
V: TRBV5-1
CDR3: CASSLGSGGDEQYF
DNA: TGCGCCAGCAGCTTGGGCAGCGGAGGGGACGAGCAGTACTTC

D: -
size: -
J: TRBJ2-5
V: TRBV19
CDR3: CASSIGGRGPDETQYF
DNA: TGTGCCAGTAGTATAGGAGGTAGAGGGCCGGATGAGACCCAGTACTTC

D: TRBD2
size: -
J: TRBJ2-6
V: TRBV4-1
CDR3: CASRPLAGGSGANVLTF
DNA: TGCGCCAGCAGGCCTCTCGCGGGAGGCTCTGGGGCCAACGTCCTGACTTTC

D: -
size: -
J: TRBJ2-7
V: TRBV9
CDR3: CASSVAGSYEQYF
DNA: TGTGCCAGCAGCGTAGCGGGATCGTACGAGCAGTACTTC

D: TRBD1
size: few
J: TRBJ2-7
V: TRBV15
CDR3: CATSADRGIYEQYF
DNA: TGTGCCACCAGTGCGGACAGGGGAATCTACGAGCAGTACTTC

D: -
size: -
J: TRBJ2-1
V: TRBV28
CDR3: CASWSPSSYNEQFF
DNA: TGTGCCAGCTGGAGCCCTAGCTCCTACAATGAGCAGTTCTTC

D: -
size: -
J: TRBJ2-7
V: TRBV5-1
CDR3: CASSLEDSAPYEQYF
DNA: TGCGCCAGCAGCTTGGAGGATAGCGCCCCCTACGAGCAGTACTTC

D: -
size: -
J: TRBJ2-3
V: TRBV10-3
CDR3: CAISTGTAGTDTQYF
DNA: TGTGCCATCAGTACCGGGACAGCGGGTACAGATACGCAGTATTTT

D: -
size: -
J: TRBJ2-2
V: TRBV2
CDR3: CASSERGFGTGELFF
DNA: TGTGCCAGCAGTGAAAGGGGGTTCGGCACCGGGGAGCTGTTTTTT

D: -
size: -
J: TRBJ1-3
V: TRBV21-1
CDR3: CASKNRNTIYF
DNA: TGTGCCAGTAAAAATAGAAACACCATATATTTT

D: -
size: -
J: TRBJ2-2
V: TRBV6-4
CDR3: CASSVASEGELFF
DNA: TGTGCCAGCAGTGTAGCGAGTGAGGGGGAGCTGTTTTTT

D: -
size: -
J: TRBJ2-2
V: TRBV11-2
CDR3: CASSGVESSRGELFF
DNA: TGTGCCAGCAGCGGAGTCGAATCGAGTAGGGGGGAGCTGTTTTTT

D: -
size: -
J: TRBJ2-6
V: TRBV9
CDR3: CASSVVTPGANVLTF
DNA: TGTGCCAGCAGCGTAGTCACTCCCGGGGCCAACGTCCTGACTTTC

D: TRBD2
size: -
J: TRBJ2-1
V: TRBV19
CDR3: CASSTNRLAGGYNEQFF
DNA: TGTGCCAGTAGTACAAACCGACTAGCGGGAGGGTACAATGAGCAGTTCTTC

D: TRBD1
size: few
J: TRBJ2-5
V: TRBV7-9
CDR3: CASSGGQGVRETQYF
DNA: TGTGCCAGCAGCGGAGGACAGGGGGTACGTGAAACCCAGTACTTC

D: TRBD2
size: medium-sized
J: TRBJ2-7
V: TRBV4-1
CDR3: CASSQGPSGAYEQYF
DNA: TGCGCCAGCAGCCAGGGACCTAGCGGCGCCTACGAGCAGTACTTC

D: TRBD2
size: -
J: TRBJ2-5
V: TRBV18
CDR3: CASSPGTSGETQYF
DNA: TGTGCCAGCTCACCAGGGACTAGCGGAGAGACCCAGTACTTC

D: -
size: once
J: TRBJ2-7
V: TRBV7-2
CDR3: CASSFGHSEQYF
DNA: TGTGCCAGCAGCTTCGGTCATTCCGAGCAGTACTTC

D: -
size: -
J: TRBJ1-2
V: TRBV4-2
CDR3: CASSQAGNYGYTF
DNA: TGTGCCAGCAGCCAAGCAGGGAACTATGGCTACACCTTC

D: TRBD1
size: -
J: TRBJ2-6
V: TRBV6-5
CDR3: CASKGAPRANVLTF
DNA: TGTGCCAGCAAGGGGGCGCCCCGAGCCAACGTCCTGACTTTC

D: -
size: -
J: TRBJ1-1
V: TRBV14
CDR3: CASSQVRQNTEAFF
DNA: TGTGCCAGCAGCCAAGTGAGGCAGAACACTGAAGCTTTCTTT

D: TRBD1
size: -
J: TRBJ2-7
V: TRBV29-1
CDR3: CSVPGQGYYEQYF
DNA: TGCAGCGTCCCGGGACAGGGATACTACGAGCAGTACTTC

D: TRBD1
size: -
J: TRBJ2-2
V: TRBV4-1
CDR3: CASRTTDRANTGELFF
DNA: TGCGCCAGCCGAACCACCGACAGGGCAAACACCGGGGAGCTGTTTTTT

D: -
size: -
J: TRBJ2-1
V: TRBV12-2
CDR3: CASRFLYLTSGDYNEQFF
DNA: TGTGCAAGTCGCTTCCTATACCTGACTAGCGGGGACTACAATGAGCAGTTCTTC

D: TRBD2
size: -
J: TRBJ2-7
V: TRBV28
CDR3: CASRSGLAGDYEQYF
DNA: TGTGCCAGCAGGTCTGGACTAGCGGGAGACTACGAGCAGTACTTC

D: TRBD1
size: -
J: TRBJ1-2
V: TRBV28
CDR3: CASSSPLMGTARGYTF
DNA: TGTGCCAGCAGTTCCCCTCTTATGGGGACAGCCAGGGGCTACACCTTC

D: TRBD1
size: -
J: TRBJ1-1
V: TRBV29-1
CDR3: CSVPGQGLNTEAFF
DNA: TGCAGCGTCCCAGGACAGGGTTTGAACACTGAAGCTTTCTTT

D: TRBD2
size: -
J: TRBJ2-1
V: TRBV25-1
CDR3: CASSVPSGRWNEQFF
DNA: TGTGCCAGCAGTGTTCCTAGCGGGAGGTGGAATGAGCAGTTCTTC

D: -
size: -
J: TRBJ1-3
V: TRBV28
CDR3: CASKGRETEGNTIYF
DNA: TGTGCCAGCAAAGGCAGGGAAACGGAAGGAAACACCATATATTTT

D: TRBD2
size: -
J: TRBJ2-5
V: TRBV6-5
CDR3: CASSYGIAGVETQYF
DNA: TGTGCCAGCAGTTACGGAATTGCGGGAGTAGAGACCCAGTACTTC

D: TRBD1
size: -
J: TRBJ2-3
V: TRBV12-5
CDR3: CASGLLHRDRDRTDTQYF
DNA: TGTGCTAGTGGTTTACTACACCGGGACAGGGACCGCACAGATACGCAGTATTTT

D: TRBD2
size: once
J: TRBJ2-2
V: TRBV10-3
CDR3: CAISSGTSYTGELFF
DNA: TGTGCCATCAGTTCCGGGACTAGCTACACCGGGGAGCTGTTTTTT

D: -
size: -
J: TRBJ2-1
V: TRBV21-1
CDR3: CASSNRGGRCYNDEQFF
DNA: TGTGCCAGCAGCAATAGAGGAGGGAGGTGTTATAACGATGAGCAGTTCTTC

D: -
size: -
J: TRBJ1-3
V: TRBV5-4
CDR3: CASSFGGSSGNTIYF
DNA: TGTGCCAGCAGCTTTGGGGGGTCCTCTGGAAACACCATATATTTT

D: TRBD1
size: -
J: TRBJ2-7
V: TRBV25-1
CDR3: CASSATGTGPYEQYF
DNA: TGTGCCAGCAGTGCAACCGGGACAGGGCCCTACGAGCAGTACTTC

D: -
size: -
J: TRBJ1-1
V: TRBV7-8
CDR3: CASSLFGGDTEAFF
DNA: TGTGCCAGCAGCTTATTCGGGGGGGACACTGAAGCTTTCTTT

D: -
size: -
J: TRBJ2-2
V: TRBV6-5
CDR3: CASSFGIFGELFF
DNA: TGTGCCAGCAGCTTCGGGATATTCGGGGAGCTGTTTTTT

D: TRBD2
size: once
J: TRBJ2-7
V: TRBV6-5
CDR3: CASSRTSGQAYEQYF
DNA: TGTGCCAGCAGTCGGACTAGCGGGCAAGCCTACGAGCAGTACTTC

D: -
size: -
J: TRBJ1-5
V: TRBV28
CDR3: CASSLPGGGRQPQHF
DNA: TGTGCCAGCAGTTTACCCGGGGGGGGGCGGCAGCCCCAGCATTTT

D: TRBD2
size: -
J: TRBJ2-7
V: TRBV6-1
CDR3: CASSDLGSSTSGSYEQYF
DNA: TGTGCCAGCAGTGACTTGGGTTCTAGTACTAGCGGGAGCTACGAGCAGTACTTC

D: -
size: few
J: TRBJ1-1
V: TRBV2
CDR3: CASRGRWGDEAFF
DNA: TGTGCCAGCAGGGGGAGGTGGGGTGATGAAGCTTTCTTT

D: -
size: -
J: TRBJ1-4
V: TRBV28
CDR3: CASSTTGFGKLFF
DNA: TGTGCCAGCAGCACAACAGGGTTCGGAAAACTGTTTTTT

D: TRBD2
size: -
J: TRBJ2-2
V: TRBV7-3
CDR3: CASSPLAGGDTGELFF
DNA: TGTGCCAGCAGCCCCCTAGCGGGGGGGGACACCGGGGAGCTGTTTTTT

D: -
size: -
J: TRBJ2-7
V: TRBV5-4
CDR3: CASSPGRFPGEQYF
DNA: TGTGCCAGCAGCCCCGGTCGGTTCCCCGGCGAGCAGTACTTC

D: -
size: -
J: TRBJ2-2
V: TRBV19
CDR3: CASSTLLGGAGELFF
DNA: TGTGCCAGTAGTACTCTCTTAGGGGGGGCCGGGGAGCTGTTTTTT